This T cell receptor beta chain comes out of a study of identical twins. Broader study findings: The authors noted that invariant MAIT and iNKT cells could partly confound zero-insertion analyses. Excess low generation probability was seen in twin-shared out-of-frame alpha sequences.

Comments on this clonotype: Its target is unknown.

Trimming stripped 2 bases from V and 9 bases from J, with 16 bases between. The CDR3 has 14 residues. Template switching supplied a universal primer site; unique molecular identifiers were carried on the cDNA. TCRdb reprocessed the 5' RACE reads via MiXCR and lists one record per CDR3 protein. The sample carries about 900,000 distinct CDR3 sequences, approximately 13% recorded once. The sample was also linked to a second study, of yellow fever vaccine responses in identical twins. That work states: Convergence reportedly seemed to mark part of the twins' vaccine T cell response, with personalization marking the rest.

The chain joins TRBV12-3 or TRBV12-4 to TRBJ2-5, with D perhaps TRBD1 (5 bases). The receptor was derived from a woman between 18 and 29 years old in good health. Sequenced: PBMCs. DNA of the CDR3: TGTGCCAGCAGTTTAATTTCCCAGGGTTCGTCCCAGTACTTC. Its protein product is CASSLISQGSSQYF.